This T cell receptor beta chain was sequenced during a study of blood T cell repertoires in COVID-19. Looking at the study overall: Whether acute or convalescent, the COVID-19 samples came from the United States, Italy and Spain.

A single count supports this clone. Cohort assignment relied on participant-reported clinical history. The repertoire was sequenced with immunoSEQ multiplex PCR; TCRdb's copy has only in-frame clones and lacks some. The sample consists of about 340,000 clones, about 86% of them appearing once. Trimming took 8 bases from V and 0 from J; bases not matched to a gene: 10. There are 18 residues in the CDR3. Germline CDR1 ENHRY, CDR2 SYGVKD. Material for sequencing was PBMCs or T cells enriched from blood (not recorded which). This chain links TRBV10-3 with TRBJ2-6; 10 nucleotides align to TRBD1. This clonotype originated in a woman aged 35 to 49 with acute COVID-19. CDR3 sequence reads: CAIRAGQGELSGANVLTF. The CDR3 nucleotides read TGTGCCATCCGAGCCGGACAGGGGGAACTCTCTGGGGCCAACGTCCTGACTTTC.